Below are 9 T cell receptor beta chains sequenced from a single sample in a study of T-cell reconstitution after alpha-beta-depleted transplantation in children. Unique molecular identifiers were used in preparing the TCRbeta library. TCRdb redid the calling of the PCR reads with MiXCR, one entry per CDR3 protein. The repertoire holds about 250,000 distinct CDR3 sequences, with roughly 25% as singletons. Specimen: PBMCs, mostly from graft donor cells, collected 360 days after TCRalphabeta/CD19-depleted stem cell transplant. The source is a female patient between 2 and 10 years old who had a stem cell transplant for congenital amegakaryocytic thrombocytopenia, so the T cells may come from the graft donor.

This clonotype was seen ten or more times. The chain couples TRBV20-1 to TRBJ2-7; D might be TRBD1 (6 bases). Between the trimmed V and J ends, which lost 6 bases and 1 base, there was a span of 13 bases. The CDR3 loop spans 13 amino acids. Looked up from germline, CDR1 is DFQATT and CDR2 is SNEGSKA (reference sequence). The CDR3 spells CSARQGISYEQYF. The CDR3, as DNA: TGCAGTGCCCGGCAGGGGATTTCCTACGAGCAGTACTTC.

This clonotype occurred many times. V and J are TRBV29-1 and TRBJ1-1, with D perhaps TRBD1 (5 bases). Germline V gives CDR1 SQVTM, CDR2 ANQGSEA. Trimming removed 4 bases at V and 0 bases at J, with 12 bases between. This CDR3 has 14 residues. CDR3: CSVVGRQMNTEAFF. CDR3 coding DNA: TGCAGCGTTGTTGGAAGACAGATGAACACTGAAGCTTTCTTT.

This chain connects TRBV4-1 to TRBJ2-6; D not certain. Germline CDR1 reads MGHRA; CDR2 reads YSYEKL. The CDR3 contains 16 residues. V was shortened by 6 bases and J by 0 bases, with 12 bases between the two germline ends. CDR3 sequence (DNA): TGCGCCAGCAGGGCTGGAGCGTACTCTGGGGCCAACGTCCTGACTTTC. Its translation is CASRAGAYSGANVLTF.

This CDR3 reads CASSLGTNAYEQYF. The DNA for the CDR3 is TGCGCCAGCAGCCTCGGGACAAACGCCTACGAGCAGTACTTC. The chain has TRBV5-1 and TRBJ2-7, with D possibly being TRBD1 (6 bases). V was clipped by 4 bases and J by 2 bases, with 13 bases between them. This CDR3 spans 14 amino acids. Germline CDR1 is SGHRS and CDR2 is YFSETQ.

This clonotype was found a few times. The V call is TRBV7-8, the J call TRBJ1-1; tentatively, D is TRBD1 (5 bases). CDR1 and CDR2 (germline): SGHVS, FQNEAQ. Trimming took 5 bases from V and 2 from J, leaving 12 bases between them. This CDR3 region has 14 residues. The CDR3 protein is CASSDGDGNTEAFF. The CDR3 DNA sequence: TGTGCCAGCAGCGATGGGGACGGCAACACTGAAGCTTTCTTT.

The chain is built from TRBV7-3 and TRBJ2-3, with TRBD2 matching over 15 bases. Looked up from germline, CDR1 is SGHTA and CDR2 is FQGTGA. Germline trimming cut 6 bases from V and 2 bases from J; bases unmatched to any gene: 9. The CDR3 consists of 18 residues. The CDR3 DNA reads as TGTGCCAGCAGTTTGGGGACTAGCGGGGGGACCCACACAGATACGCAGTATTTT. This encodes CASSLGTSGGTHTDTQYF.

This chain connects TRBV12-3 or TRBV12-4 to TRBJ2-7, with a weak D call TRBD2 (7 bases). The CDR3 loop spans 15 amino acids. The V and J ends lost 3 bases and 7 bases respectively, with 19 bases between them. CDR3 loop: CASSLGGGPLPEQYF. CDR3 DNA sequence: TGTGCCAGCAGTTTGGGCGGGGGCCCCTTGCCGGAGCAGTACTTC.

This sequence joins TRBV27 and TRBJ2-6, with D possibly TRBD1 on 5 matching bases. With 1 base removed from V and 2 bases from J, the gap between germline ends came to 12 bases. Germline values: CDR1 MNHEY, CDR2 SMNVEV (reference sequence). The CDR3 totals 17 residues. The CDR3 here is CASSLYQGKAGANVLTF. For the CDR3, the DNA is TGTGCCAGCAGTTTATACCAGGGTAAAGCTGGGGCCAACGTCCTGACTTTC.

This clonotype turned up a few times. CDR3 residues: CSAGMRRSSNEQFF. In nucleotides, the CDR3 is TGCAGTGCTGGGATGAGGAGGAGTAGTAATGAGCAGTTCTTC. The chain combines TRBV20-1 with TRBJ2-1, with D perhaps TRBD2 (5 bases). The V end lost 5 bases, the J end lost 7 bases, and 18 bases lay between the germline ends. Germline-derived CDR1 and CDR2 are DFQATT and SNEGSKA (reference sequence). CDR3 size: 14 residues.